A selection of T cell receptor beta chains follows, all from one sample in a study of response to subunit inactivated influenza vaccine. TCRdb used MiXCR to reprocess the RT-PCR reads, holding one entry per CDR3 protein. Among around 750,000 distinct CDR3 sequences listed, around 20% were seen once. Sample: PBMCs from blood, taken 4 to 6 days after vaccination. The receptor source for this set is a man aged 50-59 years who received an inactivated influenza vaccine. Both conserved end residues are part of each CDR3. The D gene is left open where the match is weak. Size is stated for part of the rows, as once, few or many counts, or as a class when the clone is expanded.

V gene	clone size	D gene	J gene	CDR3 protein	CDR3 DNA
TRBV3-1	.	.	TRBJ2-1	CASSQAAGPYNEQFF	TGTGCCAGCAGCCAAGCGGCAGGGCCCTACAATGAGCAGTTCTTC
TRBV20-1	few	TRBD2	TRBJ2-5	CSARGSGGYETQYF	TGCAGTGCTAGAGGTAGCGGGGGTTATGAGACCCAGTACTTC
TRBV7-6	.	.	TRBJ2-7	CASSLAQDYEQYF	TGTGCCAGCAGCTTAGCACAGGACTACGAGCAGTACTTC
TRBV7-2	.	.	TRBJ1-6	CASSLSWTGSPLHF	TGTGCCAGCAGCTTATCGTGGACGGGTTCACCCCTCCACTTT
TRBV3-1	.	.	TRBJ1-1	CASSQVGRIEAFF	TGTGCCAGCAGCCAAGTCGGGAGGATTGAAGCTTTCTTT
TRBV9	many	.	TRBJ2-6	CASSAVVTTGANVLTF	TGTGCCAGCAGCGCAGTAGTAACCACTGGGGCCAACGTCCTGACTTTC
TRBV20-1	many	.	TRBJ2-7	CSARNSRREILYEQYF	TGCAGTGCTCGGAACTCCCGGAGGGAAATTCTCTACGAGCAGTACTTC
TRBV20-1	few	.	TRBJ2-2	CSARDLRGTGELFF	TGCAGTGCTAGAGACCTCAGGGGAACCGGGGAGCTGTTTTTT
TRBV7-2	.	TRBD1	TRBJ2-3	CASSLPGTARGDTQYF	TGTGCCAGCAGCTTACCGGGGACAGCCCGGGGAGATACGCAGTATTTT
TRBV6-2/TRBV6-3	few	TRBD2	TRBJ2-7	CASSYGRGLASHPYEQYF	TGTGCCAGCAGTTACGGGAGGGGTCTGGCCAGCCACCCCTACGAGCAGTACTTC
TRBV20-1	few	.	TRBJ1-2	CSARDSGQLHGYTF	TGCAGTGCTAGAGATTCGGGGCAGCTCCATGGCTACACCTTC
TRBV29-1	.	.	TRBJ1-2	CSGTLGVYGYTF	TGCAGCGGAACGTTGGGGGTTTATGGCTACACCTTC
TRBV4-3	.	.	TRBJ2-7	CASSQDLGGVYEQYF	TGCGCCAGCAGCCAAGATTTGGGGGGAGTCTACGAGCAGTACTTC